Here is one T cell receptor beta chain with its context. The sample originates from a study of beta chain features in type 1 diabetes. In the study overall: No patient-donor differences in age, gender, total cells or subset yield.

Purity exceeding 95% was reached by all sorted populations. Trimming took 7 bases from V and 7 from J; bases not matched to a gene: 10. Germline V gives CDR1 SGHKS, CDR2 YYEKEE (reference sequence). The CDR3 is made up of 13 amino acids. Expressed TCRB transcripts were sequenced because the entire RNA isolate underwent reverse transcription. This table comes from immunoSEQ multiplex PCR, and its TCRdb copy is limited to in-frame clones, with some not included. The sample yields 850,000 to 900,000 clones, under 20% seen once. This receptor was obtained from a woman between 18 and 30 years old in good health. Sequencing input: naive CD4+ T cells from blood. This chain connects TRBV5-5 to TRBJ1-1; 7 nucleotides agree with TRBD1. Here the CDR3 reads CASARVGQNEAFF. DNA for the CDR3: TGTGCCAGCGCGAGGGTGGGACAGAATGAAGCTTTCTTT.